Below, one TCR beta chain is given with its context. This CDR3 spans 10 amino acids. V lost 8 bases to trimming and J lost 6 bases, with 7 bases between them. Germline V gene sequence: CDR1 MDHEN, CDR2 SYDVKM. Here immunoSEQ multiplex PCR was the method, and the copy in TCRdb shows in-frame clones only, minus some. Of roughly 500,000 clones listed, about 85% are singletons. The source of the sample is a study of blood T cell repertoires in COVID-19. V usage is TRBV28 and J usage is TRBJ1-2; D not certain. The receptor's source is an older woman who had recovered from COVID-19. Sequenced sample: PBMCs or T cells enriched from blood (not recorded which). CDR3 in DNA: TGTGCCAGCTACTTGGATGGCTACACCTTC. Encoded protein: CASYLDGYTF.